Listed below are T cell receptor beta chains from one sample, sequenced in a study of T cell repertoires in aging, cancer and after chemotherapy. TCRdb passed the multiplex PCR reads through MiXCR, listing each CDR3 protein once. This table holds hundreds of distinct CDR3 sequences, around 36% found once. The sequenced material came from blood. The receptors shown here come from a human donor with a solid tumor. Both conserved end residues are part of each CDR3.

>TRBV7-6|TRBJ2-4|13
CASSAGTSNIQYF
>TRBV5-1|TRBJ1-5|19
CASSLVPGTGPNSNQPQHF
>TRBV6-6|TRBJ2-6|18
CASSNRDRGLSGANVLTF
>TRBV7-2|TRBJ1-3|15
CASSQDSLSGNTIYF
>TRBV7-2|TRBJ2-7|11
CASSRVYEQYF
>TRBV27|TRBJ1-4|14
CASSLAGAGEKLFF
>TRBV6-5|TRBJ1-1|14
CASSVDPGNTEAFF
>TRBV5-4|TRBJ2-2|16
CASSLGLAGGSGELFF
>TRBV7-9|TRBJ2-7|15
CASSPEGTISYEQYF
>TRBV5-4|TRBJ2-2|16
CASSRALSQNTGELFF
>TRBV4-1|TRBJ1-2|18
CASSQISPRGEANYGYTF
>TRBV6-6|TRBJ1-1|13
CASSSSGFARAFF
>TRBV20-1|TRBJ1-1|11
CSARIYTEAFF
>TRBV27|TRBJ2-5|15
CASSLYGAVGETQYF
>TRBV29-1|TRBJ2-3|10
CSVDLDTQYF
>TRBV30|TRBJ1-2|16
CAWSDHRDRENYGYTF
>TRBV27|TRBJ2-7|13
CASSLQYRYEQYF
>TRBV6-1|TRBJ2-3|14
CASVSEIVTDTQYF
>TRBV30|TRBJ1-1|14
CAWIVWRENTEAFF
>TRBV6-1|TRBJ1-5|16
CAFSTGLYGENQPQHF
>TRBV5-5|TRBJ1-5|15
CASSFLGTGLSSQHF
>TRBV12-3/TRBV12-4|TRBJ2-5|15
CASRIGTGGPETQYF
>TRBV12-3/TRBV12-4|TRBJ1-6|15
CASTLGQGDNSPLHF